The 21 T cell receptor beta chains in this list originate from one sample, sequenced in a study of blood T cell repertoires in COVID-19. Profiled with immunoSEQ multiplex PCR; TCRdb holds only in-frame clones, not every one. The sample contains about 360,000 clones, around 86% of which appear only once. Sequenced material: peripheral blood. Every receptor here comes from a human donor in a cohort sampled during active COVID-19.

This clone has just a few counts. The chain links TRBV19 to TRBJ2-3, with 11 bases aligning to TRBD2. J gave up 5 bases and V 6 bases, and 4 bases lay outside the gene matches. This CDR3 comprises 14 residues. The germline V gene has CDR1 LNHDA and CDR2 SQIVND (reference sequence). The CDR3 DNA follows: TGTGCCAGTAGCCCTAGCGGGAGGCGAGATACGCAGTATTTT. The encoded protein is CASSPSGRRDTQYF.

The gene calls are TRBV5-1 and TRBJ1-3; 7 bases match TRBD1. The CDR3 spans 14 residues. V dropped 3 bases and J dropped 3; count of bases not matched to a gene: 3. Germline lookup yields CDR1 SGHRS and CDR2 YFSETQ. CDR3 nucleotides: TGCGCCAGCAGCTCGGGGACAGTTGGAAACACCATATATTTT. Its protein is CASSSGTVGNTIYF.

The V and J genes are TRBV4-2 and TRBJ2-1; D possibly corresponds to TRBD1 (6 bases). V was pared by 4 bases and J by 8 bases, with 15 bases between. CDR3 length: 14 residues. Germline V gene lookup returns CDR1 LGHNA and CDR2 YNFKEQ. The CDR3 DNA follows: TGTGCCAGCAGCCCCTCTTGGGGGCTCTATGAGCAGTTCTTC. It is translated as CASSPSWGLYEQFF.

The CDR3: CASSLGGPEYIQYF. CDR3 DNA sequence: TGTGCCAGCAGCTTGGGAGGGCCCGAGTACATTCAGTACTTC. The gene calls are TRBV5-8 and TRBJ2-4, with D tentatively TRBD2 (5 bases). The CDR3 totals 14 residues. Germline assignment: CDR1 SGHTS and CDR2 YDEGEE. With 0 bases removed from V and 8 bases from J, the gap between germline ends came to 12 bases.

The chain combines TRBV11-2 with TRBJ2-1, with TRBD2 matching over 10 bases. V lost 2 bases, J lost 6 bases, and 16 bases stayed unmatched. The CDR3 loop spans 19 amino acids. Germline lookup yields CDR1 SGHAT and CDR2 FQNNGV. The CDR3 sequence: CASSLTPIRGSGGTNEQFF. CDR3 coding DNA: TGTGCCAGCAGCTTAACCCCGATCAGAGGTAGCGGGGGGACCAATGAGCAGTTCTTC.

Only one count was recorded for this clone. This chain connects TRBV24-1 to TRBJ1-2, with a possible D match to TRBD1 (5 bases). Germline CDR1 reads KGHDR; CDR2 reads SFDVKD. Trimming took off 2 bases at V and 4 bases at J, with 7 bases between the two ends. The CDR3 has 13 amino acids. In nucleotides, the CDR3 is TGTGCCACCAGTGATTGGGACTTCTATGGCTACACCTTC. It yields the protein CATSDWDFYGYTF.

This clone came up once. The chain combines TRBV11-1 with TRBJ2-5, with 11 bases identical to TRBD2. V lost 5 bases, J lost 1 base, and 6 bases stayed unmatched. The germline CDR1 and CDR2 sequences are SGHAT and FQDESV (reference sequence). The CDR3 is 16 amino acids. CDR3 bases: TGTGCCAGCAGCCAGGGACTAGCGGCAACCCAAGAGACCCAGTACTTC. Its protein product is CASSQGLAATQETQYF.

V is TRBV11-2 and J is TRBJ1-1; 7 nucleotides line up with TRBD1. This CDR3 contains 15 residues. Germline values: CDR1 SGHAT, CDR2 FQNNGV. J gave up 5 bases and V 4 bases, and 10 bases lay outside the gene matches. The DNA for the CDR3 is TGTGCCAGCAGCTCTTTTAGGGGGCGCGGGACTGAAGCTTTCTTT. Translation: CASSSFRGRGTEAFF.

This clone was recorded a few times. The genes are TRBV20-1 and TRBJ2-7, with D perhaps TRBD2 (6 bases). The CDR3 sequence is 13 residues long. The germline gives CDR1 DFQATT, CDR2 SNEGSKA (reference sequence). The V end lost 3 bases, the J end lost 2 bases, and 11 bases lay between the germline ends. CDR3 sequence (DNA): TGCAGTGCTAGTCTCGGGGGAACCTACGAGCAGTACTTC. Translated: CSASLGGTYEQYF.

The chain couples TRBV9 to TRBJ2-1; TRBD1 aligns across 7 bases. Germline V gene lookup returns CDR1 SGDLS and CDR2 YYNGEE. Germline trimming cut 3 bases from V and 8 bases from J; bases unmatched to any gene: 5. The CDR3 spans 13 residues. Here the CDR3 DNA reads TGTGCCAGCAGCGCAGACAGGGTCCATGAGCAGTTCTTC. Translating it yields CASSADRVHEQFF.

The chain carries TRBV27 and TRBJ2-5, with D maybe TRBD1 (6 bases). The CDR3 runs 14 residues. Trimming removed 6 bases at V and 4 bases at J, with 15 bases between. Germline V CDR1 and CDR2: MNHEY, SMNVEV (reference sequence). The CDR3, as DNA: TGTGCCAGCAGATTAGGGCAGGGGCCAGAGACCCAGTACTTC. Translating gives CASRLGQGPETQYF.

This chain connects TRBV6-5 to TRBJ1-4, with a weak D call TRBD1 (5 bases). The CDR3 has 13 residues. Deletions cut 5 bases from V and 8 bases from J, with 12 bases between. Germline lookup yields CDR1 MNHEY and CDR2 SVGAGI. This chain's CDR3 is CASSPGGTEKLFF. The CDR3 DNA reads TGTGCCAGCAGTCCGGGCGGGACCGAAAAACTGTTTTTT.

This clone was picked up one time. Here the CDR3 DNA reads TGTGCCAGCATCCCGGAGGGGAACTATGGCTACACCTTC. Protein sequence: CASIPEGNYGYTF. The rearrangement joins TRBV2 to TRBJ1-2; weak D call: TRBD1 (5 bases). The CDR3 runs 13 residues. Germline V CDR1 and CDR2: SNHLY, FYNNEI. Deletions cut 7 bases from V and 2 bases from J, with 11 bases between. Drawing the rest from reference TRBV2 and TRBJ1-2, the complete variable domain is EPEVTQTPSHQVTQMGQEVILRCVPISNHLYFYWYRQILGQKVEFLVSFYNNEISEKSEIFDDQFSVERPDGSNFTLKIRSTKLEDSAMYFCASIPEGNYGYTFGSGTRLTVV.

The rearrangement uses TRBV10-3 and TRBJ2-7, with TRBD2 matching 8 bases. The CDR3 extends over 13 amino acids. After removal of 7 bases from V and 3 bases from J, the junction contained 5 bases not matched to a gene. The V gene's germline CDR1 is ENHRY and CDR2 SYGVKD. CDR3 residues: CAIMVAGGYEQYF. The CDR3 DNA reads TGTGCCATCATGGTTGCGGGGGGCTACGAGCAGTACTTC.

This clone was detected only a few times. V is TRBV2 and J is TRBJ1-1, with D unclear. The germline V gene encodes CDR1 SNHLY and CDR2 FYNNEI. This CDR3 is 11 amino acids long. Trimming removed 11 bases from V and 3 bases from J, with 10 bases in between. In nucleotides, the CDR3 is TGTGCCGTCCTCGGGGACACTGAAGCTTTCTTT. Amino acid sequence: CAVLGDTEAFF.

This chain connects TRBV4-2 to TRBJ2-1; 7 bases line up with TRBD1. V gave up 1 base and J gave up 4 bases; unmatched junction bases: 7. Germline V CDR1 and CDR2: LGHNA, YNFKEQ. The CDR3 extends over 16 amino acids. The CDR3 loop reads CASSQVRGQVYNEQFF. The CDR3 coding sequence is TGTGCCAGCAGCCAAGTCCGAGGACAGGTATACAATGAGCAGTTCTTC.

The rearrangement links TRBV30 to TRBJ2-5, with a weak D call TRBD1 (6 bases). Germline CDR1 is GTSNPN and CDR2 is SVGIG (reference sequence). The CDR3 runs 12 residues. The V and J ends lost 6 bases and 4 bases respectively, with 12 bases between them. The CDR3 nucleotides are TGTGCCTGCTCACAGGGCGCAGAGACCCAGTACTTC. Its protein is CACSQGAETQYF.

The chain recombines TRBV29-1 with TRBJ1-1; possibly TRBD1 for D (5 bases). In germline, CDR1 is SQVTM, CDR2 ANQGSEA. This CDR3 is built from 14 residues. V shed 7 bases and J shed 3 bases, with 18 bases lying between them. CDR3 protein: CSGKRAGVDTEAFF. The CDR3 region has the DNA TGCAGCGGAAAACGGGCGGGGGTAGACACTGAAGCTTTCTTT.

This clone was picked up one time. The gene calls are TRBV10-1 and TRBJ2-5; D possibly corresponds to TRBD2 (5 bases). Germline assignment: CDR1 WNHNN and CDR2 SYGVQD (reference sequence). Trimming removed 2 bases from V and 4 bases from J, with 11 bases in between. CDR3 size: 14 residues. CDR3: CASSEAVRGETQYF. In DNA form, the CDR3 reads TGCGCCAGCAGTGAGGCGGTACGGGGAGAGACCCAGTACTTC.

The V gene is TRBV5-6, the J gene TRBJ2-1, with 8 bases aligning to TRBD2. Trimming took 2 bases from V and 4 from J; bases not matched to a gene: 2. The CDR3 is 14 amino acids. CDR1 and CDR2 from the germline V gene are SGHDT and YYEEEE. The CDR3 loop is CASSFAGGYNEQFF. In DNA, the CDR3 is TGTGCCAGCAGCTTCGCGGGGGGTTACAATGAGCAGTTCTTC.

V is TRBV6-5 and J is TRBJ1-2, with 7 bases identical to TRBD1. The CDR3 loop spans 15 amino acids. The V gene's germline CDR1 is MNHEY and CDR2 SVGAGI. The V and J ends lost 4 bases and 3 bases, in that order; junction bases with no gene match: 8. The CDR3 DNA reads as TGTGCCAGCAGTTTGGTCAGGGGGTCGGACTATGGCTACACCTTC. Translated: CASSLVRGSDYGYTF.